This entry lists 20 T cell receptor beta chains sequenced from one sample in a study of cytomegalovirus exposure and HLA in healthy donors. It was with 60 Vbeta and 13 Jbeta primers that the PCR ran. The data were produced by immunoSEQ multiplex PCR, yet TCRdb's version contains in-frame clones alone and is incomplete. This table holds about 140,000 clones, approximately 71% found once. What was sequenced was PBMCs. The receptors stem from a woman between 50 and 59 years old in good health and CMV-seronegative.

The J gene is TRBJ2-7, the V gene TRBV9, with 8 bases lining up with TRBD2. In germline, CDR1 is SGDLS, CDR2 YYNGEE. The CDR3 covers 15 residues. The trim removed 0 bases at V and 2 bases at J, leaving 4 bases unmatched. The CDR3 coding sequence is TGTGCCAGCAGCGTAGCTGACGGGGGGGCCTACGAGCAGTACTTC. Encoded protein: CASSVADGGAYEQYF.

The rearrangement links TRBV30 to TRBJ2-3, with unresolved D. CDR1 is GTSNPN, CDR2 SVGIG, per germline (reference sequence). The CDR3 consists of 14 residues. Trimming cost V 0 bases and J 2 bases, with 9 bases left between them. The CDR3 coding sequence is TGTGCCTGGAGTGTTTTGTCAGACACAGATACGCAGTATTTT. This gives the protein CAWSVLSDTDTQYF.

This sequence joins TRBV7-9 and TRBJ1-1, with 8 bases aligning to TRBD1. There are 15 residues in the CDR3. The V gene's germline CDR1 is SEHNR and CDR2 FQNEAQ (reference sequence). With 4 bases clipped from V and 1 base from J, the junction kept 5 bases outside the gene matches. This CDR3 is CASSSRTGWNTEAFF. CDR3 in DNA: TGTGCCAGCAGCTCGAGGACAGGGTGGAACACTGAAGCTTTCTTT.

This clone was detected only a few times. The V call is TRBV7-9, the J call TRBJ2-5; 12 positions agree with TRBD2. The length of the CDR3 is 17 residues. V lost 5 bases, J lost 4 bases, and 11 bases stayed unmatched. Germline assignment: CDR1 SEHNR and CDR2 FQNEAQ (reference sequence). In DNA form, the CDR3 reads TGTGCCAGCAGCAAAGGACCTAGCGGGGGGGCTGGAGAGACCCAGTACTTC. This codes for CASSKGPSGGAGETQYF.

The chain's CDR3 is CASSPQYRAPNYGYTF. The DNA of the CDR3 is TGTGCCAGCAGCCCACAATACAGGGCCCCTAACTATGGCTACACCTTC. The chain has TRBV7-2 and TRBJ1-2; tentatively, D is TRBD1 (6 bases). The germline V gene encodes CDR1 SGHTA and CDR2 FQGNSA. Trimming removed 5 bases at V and 0 bases at J, with 16 bases between. This CDR3 is built from 16 residues.

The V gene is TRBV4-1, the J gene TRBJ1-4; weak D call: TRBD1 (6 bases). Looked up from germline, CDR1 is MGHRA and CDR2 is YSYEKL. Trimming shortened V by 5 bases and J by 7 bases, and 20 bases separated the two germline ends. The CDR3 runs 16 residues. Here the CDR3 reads CASSAQSGETTEKLFF. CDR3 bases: TGCGCCAGCAGCGCACAATCAGGGGAAACGACTGAAAAACTGTTTTTT.

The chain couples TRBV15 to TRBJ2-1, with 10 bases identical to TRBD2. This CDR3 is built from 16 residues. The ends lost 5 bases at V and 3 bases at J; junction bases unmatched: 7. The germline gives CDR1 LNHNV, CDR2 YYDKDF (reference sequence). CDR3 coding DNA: TGTGCCACCAGCGACTATGCTAGCGGGGGCTACAATGAGCAGTTCTTC. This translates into CATSDYASGGYNEQFF. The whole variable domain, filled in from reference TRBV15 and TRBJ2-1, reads DAMVIQNPRYQVTQFGKPVTLSCSQTLNHNVMYWYQQKSSQAPKLLFHYYDKDFNNEADTPDNFQSRRPNTSFCFLDIRSPGLGDTAMYLCATSDYASGGYNEQFFGPGTRLTVL.

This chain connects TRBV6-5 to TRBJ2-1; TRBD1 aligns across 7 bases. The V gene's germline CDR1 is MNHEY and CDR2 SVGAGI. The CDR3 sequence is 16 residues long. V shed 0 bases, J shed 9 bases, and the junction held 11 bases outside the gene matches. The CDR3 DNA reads TGTGCCAGCAGTTACTCACGAGACAGGGTCGTTGGTGAGCAGTTCTTC. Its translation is CASSYSRDRVVGEQFF.

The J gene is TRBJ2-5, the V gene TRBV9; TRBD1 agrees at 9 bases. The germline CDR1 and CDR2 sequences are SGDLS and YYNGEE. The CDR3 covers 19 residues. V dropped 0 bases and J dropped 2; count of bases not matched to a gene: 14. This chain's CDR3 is CASSVAPNRDRVEQETQYF. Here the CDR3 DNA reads TGTGCCAGCAGCGTAGCACCGAACCGGGACAGGGTCGAACAAGAGACCCAGTACTTC.

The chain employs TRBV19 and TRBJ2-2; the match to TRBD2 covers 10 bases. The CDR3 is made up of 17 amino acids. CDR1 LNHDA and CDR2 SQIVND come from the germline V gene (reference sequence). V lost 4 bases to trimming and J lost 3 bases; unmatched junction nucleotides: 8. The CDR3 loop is CASSTLSLAGDTGELFF. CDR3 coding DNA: TGTGCCAGTAGTACCCTTTCCCTAGCGGGGGACACCGGGGAGCTGTTTTTT.

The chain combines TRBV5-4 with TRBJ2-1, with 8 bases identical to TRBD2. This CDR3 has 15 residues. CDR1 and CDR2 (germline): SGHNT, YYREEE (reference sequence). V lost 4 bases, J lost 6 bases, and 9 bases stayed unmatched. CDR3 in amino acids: CASSRNGGEINEQFF. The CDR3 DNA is TGTGCCAGCAGCCGTAACGGGGGGGAGATCAATGAGCAGTTCTTC.

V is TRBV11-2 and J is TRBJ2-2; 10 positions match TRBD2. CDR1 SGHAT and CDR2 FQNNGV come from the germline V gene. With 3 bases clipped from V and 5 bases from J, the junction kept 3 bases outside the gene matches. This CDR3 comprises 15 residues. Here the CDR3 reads CASSFSGGATGELFF. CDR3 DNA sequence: TGTGCCAGCAGCTTCAGCGGGGGGGCGACCGGGGAGCTGTTTTTT.

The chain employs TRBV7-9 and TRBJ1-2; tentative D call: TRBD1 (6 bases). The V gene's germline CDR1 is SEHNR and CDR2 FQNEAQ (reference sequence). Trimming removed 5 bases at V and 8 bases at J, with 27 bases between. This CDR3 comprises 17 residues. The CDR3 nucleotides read TGTGCCAGCAGCCTCGCCTCGGGTTGGATGACAGGAGGAGGCTACACCTTC. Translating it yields CASSLASGWMTGGGYTF. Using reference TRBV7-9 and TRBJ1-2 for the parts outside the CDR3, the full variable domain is DTGVSQNPRHKITKRGQNVTFRCDPISEHNRLYWYRQTLGQGPEFLTYFQNEAQLEKSRLLSDRFSAERPKGSFSTLEIQRTEQGDSAMYLCASSLASGWMTGGGYTFGSGTRLTVV.

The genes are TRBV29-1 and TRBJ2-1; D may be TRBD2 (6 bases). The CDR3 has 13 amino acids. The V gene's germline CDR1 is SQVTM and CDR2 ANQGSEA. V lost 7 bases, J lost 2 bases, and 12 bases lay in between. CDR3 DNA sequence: TGCAGCGCAGGGACTCCCCCCTACAATGAGCAGTTCTTC. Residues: CSAGTPPYNEQFF.

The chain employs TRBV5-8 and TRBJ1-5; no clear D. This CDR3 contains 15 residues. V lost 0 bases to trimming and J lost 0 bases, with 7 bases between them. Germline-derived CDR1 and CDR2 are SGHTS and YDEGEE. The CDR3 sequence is CASSLGGYSNQPQHF. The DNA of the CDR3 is TGTGCCAGCAGCTTGGGCGGGTATAGCAATCAGCCCCAGCATTTT. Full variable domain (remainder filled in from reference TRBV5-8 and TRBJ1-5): EAGVTQSPTHLIKTRGQQATLRCSPISGHTSVYWYQQALGLGLQFLLWYDEGEERNRGNFPPRFSGRQFPNYSSELNVNALELEDSALYLCASSLGGYSNQPQHFGDGTRLSIL.

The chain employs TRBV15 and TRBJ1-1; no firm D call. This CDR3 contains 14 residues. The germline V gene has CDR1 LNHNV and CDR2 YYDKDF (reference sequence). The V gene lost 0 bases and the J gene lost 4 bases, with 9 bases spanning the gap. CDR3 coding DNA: TGTGCCACCAGCAGAGAGGTAGAGGTCACTGAAGCTTTCTTT. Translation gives CATSREVEVTEAFF.

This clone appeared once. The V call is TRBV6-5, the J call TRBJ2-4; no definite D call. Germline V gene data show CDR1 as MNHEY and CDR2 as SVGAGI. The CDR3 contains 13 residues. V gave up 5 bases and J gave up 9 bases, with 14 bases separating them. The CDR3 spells CASSLDSLGIQYF. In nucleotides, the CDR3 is TGTGCCAGCAGTCTCGACTCTCTAGGCATTCAGTACTTC.

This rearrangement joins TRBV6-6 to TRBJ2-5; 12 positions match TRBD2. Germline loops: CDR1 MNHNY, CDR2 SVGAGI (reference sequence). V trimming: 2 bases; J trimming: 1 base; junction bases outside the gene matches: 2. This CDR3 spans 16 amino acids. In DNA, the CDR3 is TGTGCCAGCAGTTACGGGACTAGCGGGCCCCAAGAGACCCAGTACTTC. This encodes CASSYGTSGPQETQYF.

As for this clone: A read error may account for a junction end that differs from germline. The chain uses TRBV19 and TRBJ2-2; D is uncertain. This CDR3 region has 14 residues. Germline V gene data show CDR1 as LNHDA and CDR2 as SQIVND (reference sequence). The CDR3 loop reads CAGSIAVNTGELFF. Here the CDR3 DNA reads TGTGCCGGTAGTATTGCGGTGAACACCGGGGAGCTGTTTTTT.

CDR3 sequence: CATRSQAGGPDTQYF. The CDR3 nucleotides are TGTGCCACCAGAAGTCAAGCGGGGGGGCCAGATACGCAGTATTTT. V is TRBV4-2 and J is TRBJ2-3, with TRBD2 identical over 10 bases. The CDR3 is made up of 15 amino acids. Looked up from germline, CDR1 is LGHNA and CDR2 is YNFKEQ. Trimming cost V 10 bases and J 4 bases; bases outside gene matches: 11.